One and the same sample provided the 19 T cell receptor beta chains below, sequenced in a study of technical replicates of blood from several donors. The data were produced by immunoSEQ multiplex PCR, yet TCRdb's version contains in-frame clones alone and is incomplete. The sample lists around 76,000 clones, about nine tenths occurring once. Sequenced input: T cells isolated from PBMCs. All receptors come from a human donor in good health.

The chain employs TRBV6-5 and TRBJ2-7; TRBD1 aligns across 10 bases. Germline V gene sequence: CDR1 MNHEY, CDR2 SVGAGI. V was clipped by 3 bases and J by 6 bases; unmatched bases: 8. CDR3 length: 15 amino acids. The CDR3 is CASSYSGTGVGEQYF. In nucleotides, the CDR3 is TGTGCCAGCAGTTATTCCGGGACAGGGGTAGGCGAGCAGTACTTC.

The chain recombines TRBV7-2 with TRBJ2-7; 10 positions agree with TRBD2. The V gene's germline CDR1 is SGHTA and CDR2 FQGNSA. Losses at the gene ends were 6 bases for V and 1 base for J; bases not matched to a gene: 9. The CDR3 loop spans 16 amino acids. The CDR3, as DNA: TGTGCCAGCAGAACCTCCTCACTAGCGGGGTCCTACGAGCAGTACTTC. This gives the protein CASRTSSLAGSYEQYF.

A few counts support this clone. CDR3 amino acids: CASSWGQLMNTEAFF. The CDR3 nucleotides are TGCGCCAGCAGCTGGGGACAACTCATGAACACTGAAGCTTTCTTT. V usage is TRBV5-1 and J usage is TRBJ1-1; perhaps TRBD1 as D (6 bases). Trimming took 3 bases from V and 0 from J, leaving 12 bases between them. The CDR3 length is 15 residues. Germline lookup yields CDR1 SGHRS and CDR2 YFSETQ.

The chain is built from TRBV19 and TRBJ1-5; D is perhaps TRBD1 (5 bases). CDR1 and CDR2 from the germline V gene are LNHDA and SQIVND (reference sequence). This CDR3 is 14 amino acids long. The V end was cut by 4 bases, the J end by 3 bases, with 10 bases between. The CDR3 region is CASSTRQNNQPQHF. DNA of the CDR3: TGTGCCAGTAGTACCCGACAGAACAATCAGCCCCAGCATTTT.

The chain uses TRBV5-1 and TRBJ2-1, with 8 positions matching TRBD2. Germline V gives CDR1 SGHRS, CDR2 YFSETQ. V lost 4 bases, J lost 6 bases, and 9 bases stayed unmatched. This CDR3 region has 15 residues. CDR3 amino acids: CASSLTSGRFNEQFF. The CDR3 DNA reads as TGCGCCAGCAGCCTCACTAGCGGAAGATTCAATGAGCAGTTCTTC. Variable domain in full (rest from reference TRBV5-1 and TRBJ2-1): KAGVTQTPRYLIKTRGQQVTLSCSPISGHRSVSWYQQTPGQGLQFLFEYFSETQRNKGNFPGRFSGRQFSNSRSEMNVSTLELGDSALYLCASSLTSGRFNEQFFGPGTRLTVL.

J is TRBJ1-2 and V is TRBV6-5; possible D gene TRBD1, 5 bases. The CDR3 has 16 amino acids. Trimming removed 3 bases from V and 5 bases from J, with 19 bases in between. Germline CDR1 reads MNHEY; CDR2 reads SVGAGI. In DNA form, the CDR3 reads TGTGCCAGCAGTTATTTCCCCAGAAGCGGGGGATATGGCTACACCTTC. Its translation: CASSYFPRSGGYGYTF.

This clone has a single count. The genes are TRBV19 and TRBJ1-4; D possibly corresponds to TRBD1 (6 bases). V was cut by 0 bases and J by 8 bases, with 16 bases left in between. Germline V lookup: CDR1 LNHDA, CDR2 SQIVND (reference sequence). This CDR3 comprises 16 residues. The CDR3 loop reads CASSIDRPGVGEKLFF. CDR3 in DNA: TGTGCCAGTAGTATAGATCGGCCAGGGGTTGGGGAAAAACTGTTTTTT.

V gene TRBV10-1 combines with J gene TRBJ1-4; perhaps TRBD1 as D (5 bases). The CDR3 length is 14 residues. V was pared by 3 bases and J by 5 bases, with 10 bases between. Germline V gene data show CDR1 as WNHNN and CDR2 as SYGVQD (reference sequence). The CDR3 bases are TGCGCCAGCAGTGATGGGTCAGGGAATGAAAAACTGTTTTTT. Translated: CASSDGSGNEKLFF.

The V call is TRBV7-3, the J call TRBJ2-5, with 10 bases fitting TRBD2. CDR3 length: 14 residues. Germline CDR1 SGHTA, CDR2 FQGTGA. The ends lost 2 bases at V and 3 bases at J; junction bases unmatched: 0. The CDR3 region is CASSLLAGEETQYF. DNA of the CDR3: TGTGCCAGCAGCTTACTAGCGGGAGAAGAGACCCAGTACTTC.

In its sample, this clone was seen once. CDR3 sequence: CSVPEQGSSYNEQFF. In DNA, the CDR3 is TGCAGCGTCCCCGAACAGGGCAGCTCCTACAATGAGCAGTTCTTC. The chain recombines TRBV29-1 with TRBJ2-1, with a weak D call TRBD1 (6 bases). Trimming removed 6 bases at V and 0 bases at J, with 15 bases between. Germline V gives CDR1 SQVTM, CDR2 ANQGSEA. The CDR3 is 15 residues long.

V gene TRBV9 combines with J gene TRBJ2-1; no firm D call. With 4 bases removed from V and 7 bases from J, the gap between germline ends came to 9 bases. This CDR3 has 12 amino acids. Germline CDR1 and CDR2: SGDLS and YYNGEE. The CDR3 region is CASSLVRNEQFF. The CDR3 DNA reads as TGTGCCAGCAGCCTTGTCCGTAATGAGCAGTTCTTC. The variable domain in full, completed from reference TRBV9 and TRBJ2-1, reads DSGVTQTPKHLITATGQRVTLRCSPRSGDLSVYWYQQSLDQGLQFLIQYYNGEERAKGNILERFSAQQFPDLHSELNLSSLELGDSALYFCASSLVRNEQFFGPGTRLTVL.

The chain uses TRBV5-4 and TRBJ1-2, with D possibly being TRBD1 (5 bases). Deletions cut 4 bases from V and 5 bases from J, with 21 bases between. The CDR3 has 16 amino acids. Germline CDR1 SGHNT, CDR2 YYREEE (reference sequence). CDR3 loop: CASSPGEQVRRYGYTF. The CDR3 coding sequence is TGTGCCAGCAGCCCCGGTGAACAGGTTAGGCGGTATGGCTACACCTTC.

The V gene is TRBV7-2, the J gene TRBJ2-7; weak D call: TRBD2 (5 bases). Trimming pared 3 bases from V and 2 bases from J, leaving 11 bases between. This CDR3 has 14 residues. Germline CDR1 SGHTA, CDR2 FQGNSA. CDR3 in amino acids: CASSFMDSAYEQYF. CDR3 nucleotide sequence: TGTGCCAGCAGCTTTATGGACTCGGCCTACGAGCAGTACTTC.

The rearrangement links TRBV28 to TRBJ2-7; perhaps TRBD2 as D (5 bases). The germline V gene has CDR1 MDHEN and CDR2 SYDVKM. Trimming removed 7 bases from V and 1 base from J, with 14 bases in between. The CDR3 is 14 amino acids. Here the CDR3 DNA reads TGTGCCAGCAATTCCCAAGAGCGGTCCTACGAGCAGTACTTC. Residues: CASNSQERSYEQYF.

The chain couples TRBV6-5 to TRBJ2-7; D remains unclear. Germline CDR1 and CDR2: MNHEY and SVGAGI. Trimming removed 2 bases at V and 0 bases at J, with 8 bases between. The CDR3 consists of 14 residues. Here the CDR3 DNA reads TGTGCCAGCAGTTACGCGGAGCGCTCCTACGAGCAGTACTTC. Amino acids: CASSYAERSYEQYF.

The chain couples TRBV7-3 to TRBJ2-3; 10 bases align to TRBD1. J was trimmed by 3 bases and V by 5 bases; bases with no gene match: 11. Germline V gene lookup returns CDR1 SGHTA and CDR2 FQGTGA. The CDR3 length is 17 residues. The CDR3 protein is CASSPGPGQGTTDTQYF. CDR3 nucleotide sequence: TGTGCCAGCAGCCCTGGACCGGGACAGGGGACGACAGATACGCAGTATTTT.

The chain uses TRBV4-1 and TRBJ1-4; TRBD1 is a possible D gene (5 bases). This CDR3 has 15 amino acids. From germline, CDR1 is MGHRA and CDR2 YSYEKL. V lost 4 bases and J 8 bases, leaving 17 bases between the germline ends. The CDR3 spells CASSPGPQAQEKLFF. Here the CDR3 DNA reads TGCGCCAGCAGCCCCGGACCACAGGCCCAGGAAAAACTGTTTTTT.

V usage is TRBV27 and J usage is TRBJ1-5; D not certain. The V gene's germline CDR1 is MNHEY and CDR2 SMNVEV (reference sequence). V was clipped by 1 base and J by 6 bases, with 10 bases between them. CDR3 length: 14 residues. The CDR3 nucleotides are TGTGCCAGCAGTTTATTGGGAGGAGGTCAGCCCCAGCATTTT. It yields the protein CASSLLGGGQPQHF.

The chain combines TRBV13 with TRBJ2-3; maybe TRBD1 (6 bases). Trimming shortened V by 4 bases and J by 6 bases, and 17 bases separated the two germline ends. Germline V lookup: CDR1 PRHDT, CDR2 FYEKMQ (reference sequence). CDR3 size: 15 residues. The CDR3 coding sequence is TGTGCCAGCAGCTCCCAAATCCAGGGGAGCGATACGCAGTATTTT. Its translation is CASSSQIQGSDTQYF.